Following are 27 T cell receptor beta chains from one sample sequenced in a study of neurological immune-mediated disorders. TCRdb recomputed calls from the 5' RACE reads with MiXCR, one row per CDR3 protein. The sample consists of about 29,000 distinct CDR3 sequences, around 10% of them appearing once. Sequencing was performed on PBMCs. The receptors were sampled from a woman aged 55-75 years in good health.

This clonotype was counted at least ten times. This sequence joins TRBV3-1 and TRBJ1-2; D gene uncertain. The CDR3 is 17 residues long. Between the trimmed V and J ends, which lost 1 base and 0 bases, there was a span of 15 bases. Germline V lookup: CDR1 LGHDT, CDR2 YNNKEL (reference sequence). The DNA for the CDR3 is TGTGCCAGCAGCCAAGGGTTCGTCCGGACTCCTAACTATGGCTACACCTTC. As protein: CASSQGFVRTPNYGYTF.

The genes are TRBV7-8 and TRBJ2-4; TRBD1 matches 8 bases. The CDR3 contains 19 residues. CDR1 SGHVS and CDR2 FQNEAQ come from the germline V gene. V trimming: 5 bases; J trimming: 0 bases; junction bases outside the gene matches: 15. The CDR3 DNA reads as TGTGCCAGCAGCCTCATCGGGACAGGAGGATACTTAGCCAAAAACATTCAGTACTTC. Its translation is CASSLIGTGGYLAKNIQYF.

This clonotype was observed a few times. The rearrangement uses TRBV6-5 and TRBJ2-7; 7 bases are shared with TRBD1. The CDR3 sequence is 16 residues long. Germline V gives CDR1 MNHEY, CDR2 SVGAGI. V shed 0 bases, J shed 2 bases, and the junction held 7 bases outside the gene matches. The CDR3 sequence is CASSYSIQGWAYEQYF. The CDR3 DNA reads TGTGCCAGCAGTTACTCGATACAGGGGTGGGCCTACGAGCAGTACTTC.

In this sample, this clonotype turned up many times. This chain joins TRBV3-1 and TRBJ2-2, with D perhaps matching TRBD2 (6 bases). This CDR3 has 15 amino acids. The germline V and J ends were trimmed by 1 base and 6 bases, with 12 bases remaining between them. Germline V gene data show CDR1 as LGHDT and CDR2 as YNNKEL (reference sequence). CDR3 in DNA: TGTGCCAGCAGCCAAGCCTATCGGAGGGCCGGGGAGCTGTTTTTT. As protein: CASSQAYRRAGELFF.

This clonotype was seen at least ten times. The chain links TRBV7-2 to TRBJ1-1, with D unclear. CDR3 length: 13 amino acids. Trimming removed 3 bases at V and 0 bases at J, with 5 bases between. Germline assignment: CDR1 SGHTA and CDR2 FQGNSA. CDR3 residues: CASSFGMNTEAFF. CDR3 in DNA: TGTGCCAGCAGCTTCGGTATGAACACTGAAGCTTTCTTT.

This clonotype was seen ten or more times. The chain links TRBV7-2 to TRBJ2-3; D gene unclear. CDR3 length: 14 residues. Per germline, CDR1 SGHTA and CDR2 FQGNSA. The V end lost 2 bases, the J end lost 4 bases, and 10 bases lay between the germline ends. The CDR3 region is CASSLNLDADTQYF. CDR3 DNA: TGTGCCAGCAGCTTAAACCTTGATGCAGATACGCAGTATTTT.

This clonotype was counted many times. J is TRBJ2-5 and V is TRBV4-2; TRBD2 might be the D (6 bases). This CDR3 has 14 amino acids. The V end lost 0 bases, the J end lost 4 bases, and 9 bases lay between the germline ends. Germline CDR1 is LGHNA and CDR2 is YNFKEQ. The CDR3: CASSQETGRETQYF. In nucleotides, the CDR3 is TGTGCCAGCAGCCAAGAGACCGGGAGAGAGACCCAGTACTTC.

At least ten counts were recorded for this clonotype. This chain joins TRBV5-1 and TRBJ1-2; a possible D gene is TRBD1 (6 bases). Trimming left V 2 bases short and J 4 bases short, with 9 bases between. Germline lookup yields CDR1 SGHRS and CDR2 YFSETQ. The CDR3 totals 13 residues. The CDR3 reads CASSLTGTYGYTF. CDR3 bases: TGCGCCAGCAGCTTAACAGGGACCTATGGCTACACCTTC.

With regard to this clonotype: At one of its ends the junction is not consistent with the germline gene, which may arise from a read error. The V gene is TRBV5-1, the J gene TRBJ2-2, with D tentatively TRBD1 (5 bases). The CDR3 is 15 residues long. Germline V lookup: CDR1 SGHRS, CDR2 YFSETQ. CDR3 amino acids: CANSPVTANTGELFF. The CDR3 DNA follows: TGCGCCAACAGCCCTGTGACAGCGAACACCGGGGAGCTGTTTTTT. The full variable domain, with the rest looked up from reference TRBV5-1 and TRBJ2-2, is KAGVTQTPRYLIKTRGQQVTLSCSPISGHRSVSWYQQTPGQGLQFLFEYFSETQRNKGNFPGRFSGRQFSNSRSEMNVSTLELGDSALYLCANSPVTANTGELFFGEGSRLTVL.

This clonotype was recorded many times. V is TRBV5-1 and J is TRBJ2-3; 8 nucleotides align to TRBD2. Germline V gene lookup returns CDR1 SGHRS and CDR2 YFSETQ. The length of the CDR3 is 16 residues. Trimming at V came to 1 base and at J to 5 bases, leaving 9 bases not matched to a gene. CDR3 bases: TGCGCCAGCAGCTTGACAAAACGGGGGGGGCAAGATACGCAGTATTTT. Protein: CASSLTKRGGQDTQYF.

This clonotype has ten or more counts. The V and J genes are TRBV7-9 and TRBJ1-1; possible D gene TRBD1, 6 bases. Trimming left V 5 bases short and J 4 bases short, with 8 bases between. This CDR3 spans 12 amino acids. CDR1 SEHNR and CDR2 FQNEAQ come from the germline V gene (reference sequence). The CDR3 region is CASSRGGTEAFF. The CDR3 DNA reads as TGTGCCAGCAGCCGAGGGGGCACTGAAGCTTTCTTT.

This clonotype came up many times. J is TRBJ2-1 and V is TRBV20-1; 9 bases match TRBD2. V shed 8 bases, J shed 5 bases, and the junction held 13 bases outside the gene matches. Germline-derived CDR1 and CDR2 are DFQATT and SNEGSKA (reference sequence). This CDR3 contains 15 residues. The CDR3 loop reads CSSSRRGGTDNEQFF. The CDR3 DNA is TGCAGTAGCTCACGGCGGGGGGGCACAGACAATGAGCAGTTCTTC.

Concerning this clonotype: This sequence may be a read error, since a much larger clone differs from it by one base. J is TRBJ2-5 and V is TRBV6-6; TRBD2 matches at 12 bases. This CDR3 region has 17 residues. CDR1 MNHNY and CDR2 SVGAGI come from the germline V gene (reference sequence). The CDR3 region is CARSYPPSGGVRETQYF. DNA for the CDR3: TGTGCCAGAAGTTACCCCCCTAGCGGGGGGGTCCGAGAGACCCAGTACTTC.

The sample holds many counts of this clonotype. CDR3 sequence: CASSQGFHTEAFF. CDR3 nucleotides: TGTGCCAGCAGCCAAGGATTCCACACTGAAGCTTTCTTT. The chain is built from TRBV3-1 and TRBJ1-1; no clear D. Trimming cost V 1 base and J 3 bases, with 6 bases left between them. This CDR3 is built from 13 residues. CDR1 is LGHDT, CDR2 YNNKEL, per germline (reference sequence). Complete variable domain (other parts from reference TRBV3-1 and TRBJ1-1): DTAVSQTPKYLVTQMGNDKSIKCEQNLGHDTMYWYKQDSKKFLKIMFSYNNKELIINETVPNRFSPKSPDKAHLNLHINSLELGDSAVYFCASSQGFHTEAFFGQGTRLTVV.

This clonotype was detected many times. V gene TRBV2 combines with J gene TRBJ2-7, with D hard to call. Germline values: CDR1 SNHLY, CDR2 FYNNEI. The CDR3 length is 10 residues. V lost 6 bases and J 3 bases, leaving 3 bases between the germline ends. CDR3 nucleotide sequence: TGTGCCAGCAGATTCTACGAGCAGTACTTC. Amino acids: CASRFYEQYF.

Ten or more counts support this clonotype. J is TRBJ1-3 and V is TRBV18; D remains ambiguous. The germline V and J ends were trimmed by 3 bases and 0 bases, with 15 bases remaining between them. Germline V gives CDR1 KGHSH, CDR2 LQKENI. The CDR3 spans 17 residues. In DNA, the CDR3 is TGTGCCAGCTCACCGTTGAAGGCCGCTTTCTCTGGAAACACCATATATTTT. Protein product: CASSPLKAAFSGNTIYF.

This clonotype was seen many times. V gene TRBV5-1 combines with J gene TRBJ2-2; TRBD2 matches 15 bases. V gave up 3 bases and J gave up 3 bases; unmatched junction bases: 3. This CDR3 comprises 17 residues. CDR1 is SGHRS, CDR2 YFSETQ, per germline. The CDR3 coding sequence is TGCGCCAGCAGCTCGGGACTAGCGGGGGGCCACACCGGGGAGCTGTTTTTT. Amino acid sequence: CASSSGLAGGHTGELFF.

This clonotype was seen repeatedly, ten times or more. At one of its ends the junction is not consistent with the germline gene, which may arise from a read error. The V gene is TRBV7-2, the J gene TRBJ2-3, with 7 bases fitting TRBD1. The CDR3 loop spans 15 amino acids. CDR1 and CDR2 from the germline V gene are SGHTA and FQGNSA. Here the CDR3 reads CASTLYRGEFDTQYF. CDR3 coding DNA: TGTGCCAGCACCTTATACAGGGGAGAGTTTGATACGCAGTATTTT. The variable domain in full, completed from reference TRBV7-2 and TRBJ2-3, reads GAGVSQSPSNKVTEKGKDVELRCDPISGHTALYWYRQSLGQGLEFLIYFQGNSAPDKSGLPSDRFSAERTGGSVSTLTIQRTQQEDSAVYLCASTLYRGEFDTQYFGPGTRLTVL.

As to this clonotype: Germline is not matched at one junction end, which may reflect a read error. The CDR3 DNA sequence: TGTGCTAGCTCACCCTTATCTATGAACACTGAAGCTTTCTTT. Its protein product is CASSPLSMNTEAFF. The V call is TRBV18, the J call TRBJ1-1, with D hard to call. This CDR3 is 14 amino acids long. The V gene's germline CDR1 is KGHSH and CDR2 LQKENI.

This clonotype is termed medium-sized (0.01 to 0.1%). V is TRBV5-6 and J is TRBJ1-5; 12 nucleotides line up with TRBD1. V lost 5 bases to trimming and J lost 0 bases; unmatched junction nucleotides: 6. In germline, CDR1 is SGHDT, CDR2 YYEEEE. The CDR3 covers 17 residues. Here the CDR3 DNA reads TGTGCCAGCAGTAAGGGACAGGGGGCGATTAGCAATCAGCCCCAGCATTTT. Protein: CASSKGQGAISNQPQHF.

In this sample, this clonotype turned up many times. The chain carries TRBV5-1 and TRBJ1-2, with 7 bases lining up with TRBD1. V lost 5 bases, J lost 2 bases, and 12 bases stayed unmatched. The germline V gene encodes CDR1 SGHRS and CDR2 YFSETQ. The CDR3 totals 16 residues. This CDR3 reads CASRTFIRDSNYGYTF. Here the CDR3 DNA reads TGCGCCAGCAGAACCTTCATTCGGGACAGCAACTATGGCTACACCTTC.

This clonotype showed up many times. The genes are TRBV7-2 and TRBJ1-1, with TRBD1 identical over 7 bases. V shed 5 bases and J 4 bases; nucleotides not matched to a gene: 10. Germline values: CDR1 SGHTA, CDR2 FQGNSA. The CDR3 contains 15 residues. This CDR3 reads CASSSRQGFATEAFF. CDR3 nucleotide sequence: TGTGCCAGCAGCAGCCGACAGGGATTCGCCACTGAAGCTTTCTTT. Full variable domain (remainder filled in from reference TRBV7-2 and TRBJ1-1): GAGVSQSPSNKVTEKGKDVELRCDPISGHTALYWYRQSLGQGLEFLIYFQGNSAPDKSGLPSDRFSAERTGGSVSTLTIQRTQQEDSAVYLCASSSRQGFATEAFFGQGTRLTVV.

In this sample, this clonotype turned up many times. This rearrangement joins TRBV20-1 to TRBJ2-3, with no clear D. Per the germline V gene, CDR1 is DFQATT and CDR2 is SNEGSKA (reference sequence). The CDR3 length is 15 residues. Trimming shortened V by 0 bases and J by 1 base, and 11 bases separated the two germline ends. CDR3 nucleotide sequence: TGCAGTGCTAGAGATGCGACTCTTGGCACAGATACGCAGTATTTT. Its protein is CSARDATLGTDTQYF.

At least ten counts were recorded for this clonotype. The rearrangement links TRBV7-2 to TRBJ1-1, with 7 bases fitting TRBD1. The trim removed 5 bases at V and 2 bases at J, leaving 5 bases unmatched. Per the germline V gene, CDR1 is SGHTA and CDR2 is FQGNSA. This CDR3 has 14 amino acids. The DNA of the CDR3 is TGTGCCAGCAGCGCCGGGACAGCTAACACTGAAGCTTTCTTT. Its protein product is CASSAGTANTEAFF.

This clonotype was picked up many times. The chain employs TRBV12-3 or TRBV12-4 and TRBJ2-5; D gene ambiguous. CDR3 size: 15 residues. With 1 base removed from V and 4 bases from J, the gap between germline ends came to 13 bases. Written as DNA, the CDR3 is TGTGCCAGCAGTTTAGACCGGAGAATAGGAGAGACCCAGTACTTC. Translating it yields CASSLDRRIGETQYF.

This clonotype was seen repeatedly, ten times or more. The chain links TRBV10-3 to TRBJ2-1; no definite D call. The V gene lost 7 bases and the J gene lost 7 bases, with 14 bases spanning the gap. The CDR3 runs to 13 residues. Germline-derived CDR1 and CDR2 are ENHRY and SYGVKD. The CDR3 spells CAITWAASNEQFF. CDR3 nucleotide sequence: TGTGCCATCACTTGGGCGGCTTCAAATGAGCAGTTCTTC.

At least ten counts were recorded for this clonotype. This chain connects TRBV7-7 to TRBJ2-2, with D possibly TRBD1 on 6 matching bases. Deletions cut 5 bases from V and 2 bases from J, with 15 bases between. The CDR3 has 16 residues. The germline V gene encodes CDR1 SSHAT and CDR2 FNYEAQ (reference sequence). The CDR3 DNA sequence: TGTGCCAGCAGCCGCTCCGGGACAACAAACACCGGGGAGCTGTTTTTT. As protein: CASSRSGTTNTGELFF.